Below, one TCR beta chain is given with its context. Its antigen is currently unknown. Trimming removed 2 bases from V and 12 bases from J; junction bases left unmatched: 11. Looked up from germline, CDR1 is SGHVS and CDR2 is FQNEAQ. The CDR3 is 16 amino acids. The source of the sample is a study of OX40 agonist ivuxolimab in advanced cancers. Study observations and caveats: Averaging showed that CD8+ T cells had more expanded clones than CD4+ did. Doses of 0.1 to 3.0 mg/kg were accompanied by clonal expansion of CD4+ and CD8+ blood T cells by week 6. No determination was made of the antigen specificity of the expanded peripheral T cells.

Measured with immunoSEQ multiplex PCR; TCRdb has only the in-frame clones, and not every one. The sample yields fewer than 100,000 clones, around 80% seen once. The sequenced sample was CD4+ or CD8+ T cells sorted from blood, obtained in a trial of the OX40 agonist ivuxolimab. The chain recombines TRBV7-8 with TRBJ2-1; 12 nucleotides agree with TRBD1. This clonotype originated in an adult with an advanced solid tumor such as melanoma, head and neck, liver or kidney cancer. CDR3 region: CASSLRDRGRTEGQFF. Written as DNA, the CDR3 is TGTGCCAGCAGCTTAAGGGACAGGGGGCGGACCGAGGGGCAGTTCTTC.